This is a list of T cell receptor beta chains from one sample in a study of beta chain features in type 1 diabetes. Repertoires were generated with immunoSEQ multiplex PCR, while TCRdb's copy carries only in-frame clones and drops some. Of approximately 15,000 clones listed, 60% to 80% are singletons. What was sequenced was stem cell memory CD4+ T cells from blood. These receptors were collected from a woman aged 18-29 years with type 1 diabetes. The CDR3 runs from the conserved cysteine through the conserved F or W. The D gene is left open where the match is weak. Size is omitted from some rows. Given values are once, few, many or a class for expanded clones.

cdr3_length j_call d_call v_call clone_size cdr3_aa cdr3_nt
13 TRBJ1-2 NA TRBV19 NA CASTRDSNYGYTF TGTGCCAGTACCCGGGATTCTAACTATGGCTACACCTTC
15 TRBJ1-2 NA TRBV21-1 NA CASSKGGDRGHGYTF TGTGCCAGCAGCAAAGGGGGTGACAGGGGCCATGGCTACACCTTC
21 TRBJ2-3 TRBD1 TRBV9 NA CASSPTFFSTGGAVRTDTQYF TGTGCCAGCAGCCCGACGTTCTTTTCGACAGGGGGCGCGGTCCGAACAGATACGCAGTATTTT
13 TRBJ1-2 NA TRBV28 NA CASSLLINYGYTF TGTGCCAGCAGTCTCCTAATAAACTATGGCTACACCTTC
15 TRBJ2-1 TRBD1 TRBV6-5 NA CASRQRTGSGYEQFF TGTGCCAGCAGACAGAGGACAGGGAGTGGATATGAGCAGTTCTTC
14 TRBJ1-1 TRBD1 TRBV7-9 NA CASRKQGRRTEAFF TGTGCCAGCAGAAAACAGGGGCGGAGGACTGAAGCTTTCTTT
15 TRBJ2-3 NA TRBV7-6 NA CASSLGWISGDTQNF TGTGCCAGCAGCTTAGGCTGGATTAGCGGCGATACGCAGAATTTT
17 TRBJ2-3 TRBD2 TRBV4-2 few CASSQASSGRAGDTQYF TGTGCCAGCAGCCAAGCCTCTAGCGGGAGGGCCGGAGATACGCAGTATTTT
19 TRBJ2-6 TRBD1 TRBV10-3 NA CAISESRQGSYSGANVLTF TGTGCCATCAGTGAGTCTAGACAGGGGAGTTACTCTGGGGCCAACGTCCTGACTTTC
13 TRBJ1-1 NA TRBV6-5 NA CASSLTRNTEAFF TGTGCCAGCAGCCTCACTCGGAACACTGAAGCTTTCTTT
14 TRBJ1-2 NA TRBV18 NA CASSPAYQGKGYTF TGTGCCAGCTCACCGGCTTACCAGGGGAAGGGCTACACCTTC
15 TRBJ2-7 NA TRBV5-1 NA CASSIFYGGVYEQYF TGCGCCAGCAGCATCTTTTATGGCGGAGTCTACGAGCAGTACTTC
13 TRBJ2-5 NA TRBV7-2 NA CASSPGYQETQYF TGTGCCAGCAGCCCAGGGTACCAAGAGACCCAGTACTTC
13 TRBJ2-1 TRBD1 TRBV6-5 NA CASSYTGVDEQFF TGTGCCAGCAGTTATACAGGGGTTGATGAGCAGTTCTTC
13 TRBJ1-2 NA TRBV6-1 NA CASSAAGLYGYTF TGTGCCAGCAGTGCGGCAGGTCTCTATGGCTACACCTTC
15 TRBJ1-1 NA TRBV6-5 NA CASSYSGNGVTEAFF TGTGCCAGCAGTTACTCGGGCAACGGGGTCACTGAAGCTTTCTTT
15 TRBJ2-3 NA TRBV27 once CASSEGHGSTDTQYF TGTGCCAGCAGCGAGGGCCACGGGAGCACAGATACGCAGTATTTT
17 TRBJ2-1 NA TRBV7-3 once CASSPLVGWSSYNEQFF TGTGCCAGCAGCCCCCTAGTTGGGTGGAGCTCCTACAATGAGCAGTTCTTC
15 TRBJ1-1 NA TRBV19 few CASLAMKGVYTEAFF TGTGCCAGCCTCGCGATGAAGGGGGTCTATACTGAAGCTTTCTTT